A selection of T cell receptor beta chains follows, all from one sample in a study of cytomegalovirus exposure and HLA in healthy donors. The data were produced by immunoSEQ multiplex PCR, yet TCRdb's version contains in-frame clones alone and is incomplete. The sample lists around 150,000 clones, roughly 78% occurring once. The sequencing input was PBMCs. All receptors derive from a young man in good health and CMV-seronegative. The CDR3 runs from the conserved cysteine through the conserved F or W. The D gene is left open where the match is weak. Only part of the rows carry a size: once, few, many, or a class if the clone is expanded.

clone_size,j_call,v_call,cdr3_length,d_call,cdr3_nt,cdr3_aa
.,TRBJ2-1,TRBV2,16,TRBD2,TGTGCCAGCAGTGAGTATGGGACTAGCGGGAGCGATGAGCAGTTCTTC,CASSEYGTSGSDEQFF
few,TRBJ2-7,TRBV18,14,.,TGTGCCAGCTCCCGGGGGACAGTTTCTTACGAGCAGTACTTC,CASSRGTVSYEQYF
.,TRBJ1-3,TRBV5-4,15,TRBD1,TGTGCCAGCAGCAGGGGACAGGCCCCAGGAGCCACCATATATTTT,CASSRGQAPGATIYF
once,TRBJ1-6,TRBV19,17,.,TGTGCCAGTAGTACCCCACGGGGGGCGAAGAATAATTCACCCCTCCACTTT,CASSTPRGAKNNSPLHF
.,TRBJ1-1,TRBV27,14,TRBD1,TGTGCCACAGGCCGGGAACAGGGGGCTAGGGAAGCTTTCTTT,CATGREQGAREAFF
.,TRBJ2-7,TRBV11-2,15,TRBD1,TGTGCCAGCAGCTTAGGGACAGGGGGTCTCTCCGAGCAGTACTTC,CASSLGTGGLSEQYF
.,TRBJ1-2,TRBV5-6,13,.,TGTGCCAGCAGCTTGGCCGGAGGGGTAGCCTACACCTTC,CASSLAGGVAYTF
.,TRBJ1-4,TRBV5-1,14,.,TGCGCCAGCAGCCTGACAGCCTTTAATGAAAAACTGTTTTTT,CASSLTAFNEKLFF
.,TRBJ1-5,TRBV11-2,14,.,TGTGCCAGCAGCAAAACAGGGAACAATCAGCCCCAGCATTTT,CASSKTGNNQPQHF
few,TRBJ1-1,TRBV28,12,.,TGTGCCAGCAGTACAGGCTATTATGAAGCTTTCTTT,CASSTGYYEAFF
.,TRBJ2-7,TRBV28,15,.,TGTGCCAGCAGTACCGACAGGACCAACTCCTACGAGCAGTACTTC,CASSTDRTNSYEQYF
.,TRBJ2-3,TRBV11-2,13,.,TGTGCCAGCAGCTTAGAGAGGACAGATACGCAGTATTTT,CASSLERTDTQYF
few,TRBJ1-1,TRBV5-4,14,TRBD1,TGTGCCAGCAGCTTGGAAGGGGGCGGCACTGAAGCTTTCTTT,CASSLEGGGTEAFF
few,TRBJ2-7,TRBV27,15,TRBD2,TGTGCCAGCAGTTTTGCTAGCGGGAGGCCCGACGAGCAGTACTTC,CASSFASGRPDEQYF
once,TRBJ2-7,TRBV5-4,14,TRBD2,TGTGCCAGCAGCTTCAGCGGGAGCCCCTACGAGCAGTACTTC,CASSFSGSPYEQYF